In this sample, the clone carrying this T cell receptor beta chain turned up a few times. Its antigen remains unidentified. No DNA is shown, since the ends of the CDR3 on it are uncertain; the CDR3 is the one TCRdb lists. This sample stems from a study of T cells after yellow fever vaccination. TCRdb processed the 5' RACE reads anew with MiXCR; each CDR3 protein has one entry. The sample has 110,000 to 150,000 distinct CDR3 sequences, 5% to 8% seen once. Whole-study findings and limits: Across the CD4 and CD8 compartments, a small share of clonotypes was present in both. Weaker overall was a secondary response that nonetheless peaked faster, on day 5 versus 15.

A total of 15 residues make up the CDR3, ends included. The input for sequencing was CD4+ T cells sorted from PBMCs, taken 10 days after the yellow fever booster vaccination. This clonotype originated in a man younger than 45 who received the YFV17D yellow fever vaccine. This sequence joins TRBV7-5 and TRBJ1-3; the D call of TRBD1 is as the table states it, not checked on the DNA. TRBV7-5 is a pseudogene locus. The CDR3 region is CISVPEDKQEATIYF.